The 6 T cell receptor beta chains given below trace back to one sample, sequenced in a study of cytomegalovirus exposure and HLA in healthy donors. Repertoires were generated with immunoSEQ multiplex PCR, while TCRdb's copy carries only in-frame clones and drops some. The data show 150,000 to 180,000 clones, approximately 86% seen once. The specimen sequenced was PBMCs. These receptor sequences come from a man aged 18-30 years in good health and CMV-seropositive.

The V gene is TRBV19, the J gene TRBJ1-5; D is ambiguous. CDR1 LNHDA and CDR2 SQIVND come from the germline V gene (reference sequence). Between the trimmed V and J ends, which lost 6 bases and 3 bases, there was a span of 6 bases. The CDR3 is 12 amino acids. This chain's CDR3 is CASRQNNQPQHF. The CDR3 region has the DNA TGTGCCAGTAGACAGAACAATCAGCCCCAGCATTTT.

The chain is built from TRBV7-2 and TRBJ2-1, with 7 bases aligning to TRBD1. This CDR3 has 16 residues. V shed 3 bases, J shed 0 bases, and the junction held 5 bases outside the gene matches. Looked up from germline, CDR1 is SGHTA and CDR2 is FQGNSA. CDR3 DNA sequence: TGTGCCAGCAGCTTCCAGGGGGTGAGCTCCTACAATGAGCAGTTCTTC. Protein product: CASSFQGVSSYNEQFF.

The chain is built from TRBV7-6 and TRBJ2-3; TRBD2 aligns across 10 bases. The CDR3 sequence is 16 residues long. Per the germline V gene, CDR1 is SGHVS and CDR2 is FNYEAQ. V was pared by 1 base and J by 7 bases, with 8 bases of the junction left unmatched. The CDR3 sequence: CASSLVIAGGPHTQYF. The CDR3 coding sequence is TGTGCCAGCAGCTTAGTGATAGCGGGGGGTCCACATACGCAGTATTTT. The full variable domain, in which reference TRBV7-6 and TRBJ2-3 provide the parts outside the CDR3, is GAGVSQSPRYKVTKRGQDVALRCDPISGHVSLYWYRQALGQGPEFLTYFNYEAQQDKSGLPNDRFSAERPEGSISTLTIQRTEQRDSAMYRCASSLVIAGGPHTQYFGPGTRLTVL.

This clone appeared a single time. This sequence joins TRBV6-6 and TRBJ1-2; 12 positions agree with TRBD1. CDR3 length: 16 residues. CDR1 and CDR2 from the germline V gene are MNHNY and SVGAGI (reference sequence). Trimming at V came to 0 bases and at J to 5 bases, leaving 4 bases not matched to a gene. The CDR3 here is CASSYSGQGAGYGYTF. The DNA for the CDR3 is TGTGCCAGCAGTTACTCGGGACAGGGGGCTGGTTATGGCTACACCTTC.

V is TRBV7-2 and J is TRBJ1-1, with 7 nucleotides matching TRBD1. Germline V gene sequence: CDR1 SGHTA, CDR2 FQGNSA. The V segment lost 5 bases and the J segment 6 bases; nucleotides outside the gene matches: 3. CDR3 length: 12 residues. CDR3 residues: CASSQGVAEAFF. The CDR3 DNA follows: TGTGCCAGCAGCCAGGGGGTAGCTGAAGCTTTCTTT.

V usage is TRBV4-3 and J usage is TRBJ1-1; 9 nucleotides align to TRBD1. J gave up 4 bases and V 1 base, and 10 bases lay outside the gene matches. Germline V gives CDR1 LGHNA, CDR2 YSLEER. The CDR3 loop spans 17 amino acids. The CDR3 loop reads CASSQVSRTGDLTEAFF. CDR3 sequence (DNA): TGCGCCAGCAGCCAAGTCTCTAGGACAGGGGACCTCACTGAAGCTTTCTTT.